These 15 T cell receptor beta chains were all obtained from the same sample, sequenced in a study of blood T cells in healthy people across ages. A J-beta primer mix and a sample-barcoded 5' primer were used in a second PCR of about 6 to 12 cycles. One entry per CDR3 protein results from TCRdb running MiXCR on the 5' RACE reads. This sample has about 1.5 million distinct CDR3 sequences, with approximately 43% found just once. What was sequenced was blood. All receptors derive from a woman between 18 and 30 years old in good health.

The CDR3: CASSLRDGRRADTQYF. Here the CDR3 DNA reads TGTGCCAGCAGCCTTCGGGACGGGAGGAGGGCAGATACGCAGTATTTT. This chain connects TRBV7-2 to TRBJ2-3, with 7 bases matching TRBD2. The germline V gene encodes CDR1 SGHTA and CDR2 FQGNSA. J gave up 4 bases and V 5 bases, and 12 bases lay outside the gene matches. CDR3 length: 16 residues.

CDR3 loop: CASSSTGQGVYEQYF. CDR3 sequence (DNA): TGTGCCAGCAGTTCTACGGGACAGGGGGTGTACGAGCAGTACTTC. V is TRBV12-3 or TRBV12-4 and J is TRBJ2-7; TRBD1 aligns across 11 bases. The CDR3 consists of 15 residues. V was clipped by 4 bases and J by 4 bases; unmatched bases: 6.

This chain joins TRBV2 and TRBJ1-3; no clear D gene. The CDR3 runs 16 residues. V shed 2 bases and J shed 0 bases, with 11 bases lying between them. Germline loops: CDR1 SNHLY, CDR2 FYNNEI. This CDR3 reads CASSERDFLSGNTIYF. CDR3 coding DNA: TGTGCCAGCAGTGAAAGGGATTTTCTCTCTGGAAACACCATATATTTT.

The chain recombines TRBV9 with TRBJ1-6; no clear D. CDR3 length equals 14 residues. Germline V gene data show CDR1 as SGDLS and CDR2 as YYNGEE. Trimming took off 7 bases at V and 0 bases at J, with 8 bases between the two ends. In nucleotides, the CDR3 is TGTGCCAGCCGTAGTGGCTCCTATAATTCACCCCTCCACTTT. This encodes CASRSGSYNSPLHF.

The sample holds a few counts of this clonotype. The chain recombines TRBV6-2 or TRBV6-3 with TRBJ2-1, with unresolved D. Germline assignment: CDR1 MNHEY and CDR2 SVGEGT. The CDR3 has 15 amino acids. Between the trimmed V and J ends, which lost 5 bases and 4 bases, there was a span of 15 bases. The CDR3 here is CASSQNSPGYNEQFF. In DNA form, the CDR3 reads TGTGCCAGCAGTCAAAACAGTCCCGGGTACAATGAGCAGTTCTTC.

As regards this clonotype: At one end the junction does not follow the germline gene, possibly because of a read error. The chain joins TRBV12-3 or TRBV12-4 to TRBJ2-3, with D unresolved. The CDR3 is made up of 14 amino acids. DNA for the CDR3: TGTGCCAGCAGTTCCTACCTGAGTGCAGATGCGCAGTATTTT. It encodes CASSSYLSADAQYF.

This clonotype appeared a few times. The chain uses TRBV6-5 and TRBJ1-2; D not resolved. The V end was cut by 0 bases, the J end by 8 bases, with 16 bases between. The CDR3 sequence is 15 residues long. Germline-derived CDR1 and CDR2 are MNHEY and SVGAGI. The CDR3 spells CASSYSPEPFYGYTF. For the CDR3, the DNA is TGTGCCAGCAGTTACTCTCCCGAACCCTTCTACGGCTACACCTTC.

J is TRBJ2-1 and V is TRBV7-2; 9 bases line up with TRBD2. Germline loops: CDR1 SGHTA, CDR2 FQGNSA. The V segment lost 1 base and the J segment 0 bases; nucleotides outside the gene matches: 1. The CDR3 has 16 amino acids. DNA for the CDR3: TGTGCCAGCAGCTTAGATAGCGGGAGCTCCTACAATGAGCAGTTCTTC. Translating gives CASSLDSGSSYNEQFF. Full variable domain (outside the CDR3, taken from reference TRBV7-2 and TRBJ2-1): GAGVSQSPSNKVTEKGKDVELRCDPISGHTALYWYRQSLGQGLEFLIYFQGNSAPDKSGLPSDRFSAERTGGSVSTLTIQRTQQEDSAVYLCASSLDSGSSYNEQFFGPGTRLTVL.

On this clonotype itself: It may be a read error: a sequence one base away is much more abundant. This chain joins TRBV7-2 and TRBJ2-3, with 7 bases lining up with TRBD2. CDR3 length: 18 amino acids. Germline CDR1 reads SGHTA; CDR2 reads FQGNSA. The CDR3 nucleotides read TGTGCCTGCAGCTTAGCGCGTGTGGGGCTAGCGGTCACAGATACGCAGTATTTT. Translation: CACSLARVGLAVTDTQYF.

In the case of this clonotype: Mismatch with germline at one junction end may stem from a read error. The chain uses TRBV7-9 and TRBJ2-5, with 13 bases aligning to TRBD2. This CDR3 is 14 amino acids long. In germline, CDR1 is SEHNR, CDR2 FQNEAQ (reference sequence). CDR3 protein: CAGSLGLAGAPQYF. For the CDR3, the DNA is TGTGCCGGCAGCTTAGGACTAGCGGGAGCGCCGCAGTACTTC.

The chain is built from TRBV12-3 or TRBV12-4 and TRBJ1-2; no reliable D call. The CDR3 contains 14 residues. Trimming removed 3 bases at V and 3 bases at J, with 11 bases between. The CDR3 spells CASSFRAEYYGYTF. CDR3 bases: TGTGCCAGCAGTTTCCGGGCCGAATACTATGGCTACACCTTC.

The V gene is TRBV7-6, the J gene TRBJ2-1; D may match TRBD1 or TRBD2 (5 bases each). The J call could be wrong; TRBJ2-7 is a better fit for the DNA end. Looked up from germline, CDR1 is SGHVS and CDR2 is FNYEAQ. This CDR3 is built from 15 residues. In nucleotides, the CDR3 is TGTGCCAGCAGCAGACCGGGGACCAAATACAATGAGCAGTACTTC. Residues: CASSRPGTKYNEQYF.

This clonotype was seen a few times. The CDR3 sequence is CSVRTGVADTQYF. In DNA form, the CDR3 reads TGCAGCGTAAGGACAGGGGTTGCAGATACGCAGTATTTT. V and J are TRBV29-1 and TRBJ2-3; 9 bases map to TRBD1. Germline lookup yields CDR1 SQVTM and CDR2 ANQGSEA. Trimming at V came to 6 bases and at J to 4 bases, leaving 5 bases not matched to a gene. The CDR3 is made up of 13 amino acids.

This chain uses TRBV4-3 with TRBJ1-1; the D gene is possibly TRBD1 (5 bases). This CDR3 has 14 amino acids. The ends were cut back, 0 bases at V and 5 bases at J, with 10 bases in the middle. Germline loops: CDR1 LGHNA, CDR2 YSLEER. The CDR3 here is CASSQDGRQTEAFF. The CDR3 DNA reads TGCGCCAGCAGCCAAGATGGGAGACAGACTGAAGCTTTCTTT.

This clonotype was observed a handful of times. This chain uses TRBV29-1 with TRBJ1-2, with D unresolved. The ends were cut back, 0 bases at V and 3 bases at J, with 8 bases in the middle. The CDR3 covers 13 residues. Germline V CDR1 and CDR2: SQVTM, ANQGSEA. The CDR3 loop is CSVEDRKDYGYTF. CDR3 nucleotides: TGCAGCGTTGAAGACAGGAAGGACTATGGCTACACCTTC.